The next 3 T cell receptor beta chains were all read from a single sample in a study of T-cell memory formation after mild COVID-19. TCRdb reanalysed the 5' RACE reads using MiXCR and keeps one entry per CDR3 protein. The sample comprises 550,000 to 650,000 distinct CDR3 sequences, around a sixth of which are singletons, and about 7.4% rests with the top ten. Sequenced input: PBMCs or a T cell subset sorted from them (not recorded which). These receptors all stem from an adult woman who had mild COVID-19 (a few samples of this study predate the infection). Cell type and time point are not known.

The CDR3: CASSQDRGQSTEAFF. The CDR3 nucleotides read TGCGCCAGCAGCCAAGATCGGGGACAGTCCACTGAAGCTTTCTTT. The chain employs TRBV4-3 and TRBJ1-1; 7 bases line up with TRBD1. The CDR3 runs 15 residues. The V segment lost 0 bases and the J segment 4 bases; nucleotides outside the gene matches: 5. CDR1 LGHNA and CDR2 YSLEER come from the germline V gene.

This chain joins TRBV9 and TRBJ2-5; D call uncertain. The V gene's germline CDR1 is SGDLS and CDR2 YYNGEE. This CDR3 contains 15 residues. The V end was cut by 1 base, the J end by 5 bases, with 15 bases between. The DNA of the CDR3 is TGTGCCAGCAGCGTATCAGTAGGGCCGCTCGAGACCCAGTACTTC. Translation: CASSVSVGPLETQYF. Variable domain in full (rest from reference TRBV9 and TRBJ2-5): DSGVTQTPKHLITATGQRVTLRCSPRSGDLSVYWYQQSLDQGLQFLIQYYNGEERAKGNILERFSAQQFPDLHSELNLSSLELGDSALYFCASSVSVGPLETQYFGPGTRLLVL.

This clonotype was counted only a few times. The chain couples TRBV4-2 to TRBJ2-7, with D perhaps given as TRBD1 or TRBD2 (5 bases each). Germline V lookup: CDR1 LGHNA, CDR2 YNFKEQ. V dropped 1 base and J dropped 2 bases, with 9 bases sitting between them. This CDR3 has 14 residues. Written as DNA, the CDR3 is TGTGCCAGCAGCCAAGTCCAGGGAGCCTACGAGCAGTACTTC. Protein product: CASSQVQGAYEQYF.